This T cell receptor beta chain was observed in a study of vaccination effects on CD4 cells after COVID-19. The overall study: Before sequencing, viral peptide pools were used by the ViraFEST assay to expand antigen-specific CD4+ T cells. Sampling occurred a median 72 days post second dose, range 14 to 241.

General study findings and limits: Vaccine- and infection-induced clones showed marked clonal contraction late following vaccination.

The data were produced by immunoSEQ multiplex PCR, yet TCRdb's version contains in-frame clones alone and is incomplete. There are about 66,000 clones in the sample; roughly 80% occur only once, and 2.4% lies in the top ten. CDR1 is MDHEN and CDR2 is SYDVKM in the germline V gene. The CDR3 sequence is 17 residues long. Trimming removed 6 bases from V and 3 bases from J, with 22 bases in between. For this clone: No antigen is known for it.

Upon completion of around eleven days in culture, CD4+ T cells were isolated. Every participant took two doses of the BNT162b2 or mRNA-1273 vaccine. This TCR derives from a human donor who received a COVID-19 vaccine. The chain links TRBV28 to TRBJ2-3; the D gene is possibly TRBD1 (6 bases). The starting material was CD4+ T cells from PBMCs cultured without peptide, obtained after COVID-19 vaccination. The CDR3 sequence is CASSSRSGARVTDTQYF. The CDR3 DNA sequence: TGTGCCAGCAGCTCACGATCAGGGGCCCGAGTAACAGATACGCAGTATTTT. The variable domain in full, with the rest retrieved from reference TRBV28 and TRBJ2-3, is DVKVTQSSRYLVKRTGEKVFLECVQDMDHENMFWYRQDPGLGLRLIYFSYDVKMKEKGDIPEGYSVSREKKERFSLILESASTNQTSMYLCASSSRSGARVTDTQYFGPGTRLTVL.